These 27 T cell receptor beta chains came from one sample sequenced in a study of patients and donors after allogeneic stem cell transplantation. In TCRdb, the RT-PCR reads were re-called with MiXCR into one record per CDR3 protein. The repertoire holds roughly 960,000 distinct CDR3 sequences, approximately 18% seen once, with 5.5% to 6.5% in the top ten. Sequencing was performed on blood, either unsorted or a sorted T cell fraction (not recorded which). Receptors originate from a human donor who was either an allogeneic HSCT recipient or a stem cell or donor lymphocyte infusion donor (not recorded which). It is not recorded whose cells these are; they may come from a transplant donor.

This clonotype has at least ten counts. This rearrangement joins TRBV5-1 to TRBJ2-7, with 10 bases matching TRBD2. Germline V gives CDR1 SGHRS, CDR2 YFSETQ. Trimming removed 0 bases from V and 3 bases from J; junction bases left unmatched: 3. The CDR3 has 15 amino acids. The CDR3 coding sequence is TGCGCCAGCAGCTTGGTGGCTAGCGGGAGCTACGAGCAGTACTTC. It encodes CASSLVASGSYEQYF. The entire variable domain, with the rest obtained from reference TRBV5-1 and TRBJ2-7, is as follows: KAGVTQTPRYLIKTRGQQVTLSCSPISGHRSVSWYQQTPGQGLQFLFEYFSETQRNKGNFPGRFSGRQFSNSRSEMNVSTLELGDSALYLCASSLVASGSYEQYFGPGTRLTVT.

This clonotype was detected a few times. The rearrangement joins TRBV9 to TRBJ2-1, with D perhaps TRBD1 or TRBD2 (6 bases each). CDR1 is SGDLS, CDR2 YYNGEE, per germline. CDR3 length: 17 residues. The V end was cut by 3 bases, the J end by 0 bases, with 16 bases between. In nucleotides, the CDR3 is TGTGCCAGCAGCGGCGGGACACTCTCCAGCTCCTACAATGAGCAGTTCTTC. Amino acids: CASSGGTLSSSYNEQFF.

This rearrangement joins TRBV6-2 or TRBV6-3 to TRBJ2-7; tentative D call: TRBD1 (5 bases). The CDR3 runs to 12 residues. Germline CDR1 MNHEY, CDR2 SVGEGT. V was shortened by 5 bases and J by 6 bases, with 11 bases between the two germline ends. DNA of the CDR3: TGTGCCAGCAGTCCTGACAGTTCCGAGCAGTACTTC. Its protein product is CASSPDSSEQYF.

This clonotype was recorded a few times. The rearrangement joins TRBV11-3 to TRBJ2-3, with TRBD1 identical over 8 bases. Germline lookup yields CDR1 SGHNT and CDR2 YENEEA. This CDR3 region has 15 residues. J lost 0 bases, V lost 4 bases, and 3 bases had no gene match. The CDR3 DNA is TGTGCCAGCAGCTACCGGGACAGGAGCACAGATACGCAGTATTTT. Protein sequence: CASSYRDRSTDTQYF. Full variable domain (missing parts from reference TRBV11-3 and TRBJ2-3): EAGVVQSPRYKIIEKKQPVAFWCNPISGHNTLYWYLQNLGQGPELLIRYENEEAVDDSQLPKDRFSAERLKGVDSTLKIQPAELGDSAVYLCASSYRDRSTDTQYFGPGTRLTVL.

The chain employs TRBV2 and TRBJ2-1; weak D call: TRBD1 (5 bases). Deletions cut 2 bases from V and 3 bases from J, with 8 bases between. The CDR3 consists of 14 residues. The V gene's germline CDR1 is SNHLY and CDR2 FYNNEI. The CDR3 spells CASSERTLYNEQFF. As DNA, the CDR3 is TGTGCCAGCAGTGAACGGACACTCTACAATGAGCAGTTCTTC. Full variable domain (remainder filled in from reference TRBV2 and TRBJ2-1): EPEVTQTPSHQVTQMGQEVILRCVPISNHLYFYWYRQILGQKVEFLVSFYNNEISEKSEIFDDQFSVERPDGSNFTLKIRSTKLEDSAMYFCASSERTLYNEQFFGPGTRLTVL.

The V gene is TRBV20-1, the J gene TRBJ2-7, with TRBD1 as a possible D gene (5 bases). Per germline, CDR1 DFQATT and CDR2 SNEGSKA (reference sequence). The CDR3 spans 12 residues. The germline V and J ends were trimmed by 6 bases and 3 bases, with 12 bases remaining between them. This CDR3 is CSAADSFYEQYF. Here the CDR3 DNA reads TGCAGTGCGGCCGACAGTTTCTACGAGCAGTACTTC.

This clonotype was seen more than once but under ten times. This chain joins TRBV20-1 and TRBJ1-2, with a possible D match to TRBD1 (6 bases). CDR1 is DFQATT, CDR2 SNEGSKA, per germline (reference sequence). The CDR3 loop spans 13 amino acids. V was pared by 0 bases and J by 8 bases, with 13 bases between. In DNA form, the CDR3 reads TGCAGTGCTAGAGATGGGGGGGGCGGAGGCTACACCTTC. Amino acid sequence: CSARDGGGGGYTF.

The chain couples TRBV27 to TRBJ2-1; 8 positions agree with TRBD1. Trimming took 3 bases from V and 7 from J; bases not matched to a gene: 8. CDR3 length equals 15 residues. The germline gives CDR1 MNHEY, CDR2 SMNVEV (reference sequence). The CDR3 nucleotides read TGTGCCAGCAGTTTTGAAGGACAGGGATGGAATGAGCAGTTCTTC. Protein sequence: CASSFEGQGWNEQFF.

The V call is TRBV11-2, the J call TRBJ2-4; 8 positions agree with TRBD2. In germline, CDR1 is SGHAT, CDR2 FQNNGV. With V trimmed by 3 bases and J by 0 bases, 10 bases remained unmatched. The CDR3 is made up of 18 amino acids. CDR3 residues: CASSFRLARDVAKNIQYF. The CDR3 DNA is TGTGCCAGCAGCTTTCGACTAGCGAGGGATGTAGCCAAAAACATTCAGTACTTC.

This clonotype was recorded many times. The V gene is TRBV18, the J gene TRBJ2-1, with unresolved D. The V end was cut by 3 bases, the J end by 6 bases, with 9 bases between. The CDR3 has 13 amino acids. The V gene's germline CDR1 is KGHSH and CDR2 LQKENI. The CDR3 loop is CASSPLGSNEQFF. CDR3 coding DNA: TGTGCCAGCTCACCTCTGGGGTCCAATGAGCAGTTCTTC.

This clonotype has more than one count but fewer than ten. CDR3 in DNA: TGTGCCAGCAGCCGTCTAGCGACCCTAAGTTACGAGCAGTACTTC. Its protein product is CASSRLATLSYEQYF. The chain carries TRBV5-6 and TRBJ2-7; D may be TRBD2 (6 bases). Looked up from germline, CDR1 is SGHDT and CDR2 is YYEEEE. V shed 4 bases and J shed 4 bases, with 18 bases lying between them. CDR3 length equals 15 residues. The whole variable domain, filled in from reference TRBV5-6 and TRBJ2-7, reads DAGVTQSPTHLIKTRGQQVTLRCSPKSGHDTVSWYQQALGQGPQFIFQYYEEEERQRGNFPDRFSGHQFPNYSSELNVNALLLGDSALYLCASSRLATLSYEQYFGPGTRLTVT.

The chain employs TRBV4-2 and TRBJ1-4, with D possibly being TRBD1 (5 bases). The CDR3 extends over 16 amino acids. From germline, CDR1 is LGHNA and CDR2 YNFKEQ. The germline V and J ends were trimmed by 0 bases and 3 bases, with 11 bases remaining between them. CDR3 sequence reads: CASSQDGGSANEKLFF. The DNA of the CDR3 is TGTGCCAGCAGCCAAGATGGGGGATCAGCTAATGAAAAACTGTTTTTT.

This clonotype was counted between two and nine times. The gene calls are TRBV6-1 and TRBJ2-5; perhaps D is TRBD1 or TRBD2 (5 bases each). Germline lookup yields CDR1 MNHNS and CDR2 SASEGT. The CDR3 has 13 amino acids. Trimming took off 2 bases at V and 7 bases at J, with 11 bases between the two ends. DNA of the CDR3: TGTGCCAGCAGTGAATCTGGGGCGGGGACCCAGTACTTC. Its protein is CASSESGAGTQYF.

This clonotype has a count of ten or more. This rearrangement joins TRBV6-5 to TRBJ2-5; D is ambiguous. Germline CDR1 reads MNHEY; CDR2 reads SVGAGI. V was clipped by 6 bases and J by 4 bases, with 9 bases between them. CDR3 length equals 12 residues. The CDR3 region is CASSHGGETQYF. CDR3 nucleotides: TGTGCCAGCAGCCACGGCGGAGAGACCCAGTACTTC.

This clonotype was picked up a small number of times. The J gene is TRBJ2-1, the V gene TRBV6-1; D gene uncertain. Germline values: CDR1 MNHNS, CDR2 SASEGT. This CDR3 comprises 13 residues. V was clipped by 2 bases and J by 9 bases, with 11 bases between them. This CDR3 is CASSELIPPEQFF. The CDR3 nucleotides are TGTGCCAGCAGTGAATTAATCCCCCCTGAGCAGTTCTTC.

The CDR3 region is CASVQGDSSNYGYTF. The CDR3 coding sequence is TGTGCCAGCGTCCAGGGGGACAGTTCCAACTATGGCTACACCTTC. The V gene is TRBV21-1, the J gene TRBJ1-2; the table calls TRBD1, which could not be checked here. TRBV21-1 is shown as a pseudogene. This CDR3 spans 15 amino acids.

The rearrangement joins TRBV7-9 to TRBJ1-2, with 8 bases identical to TRBD1. J was trimmed by 0 bases and V by 6 bases; bases with no gene match: 12. Germline CDR1 reads SEHNR; CDR2 reads FQNEAQ (reference sequence). The CDR3 covers 17 residues. The CDR3 coding sequence is TGTGCCAGCAGTCACACCGGGACAGGTTATACTAACTATGGCTACACCTTC. Protein product: CASSHTGTGYTNYGYTF.

This clonotype was seen only a few times. The chain uses TRBV4-1 and TRBJ1-5; D unclear. CDR1 and CDR2 (germline): MGHRA, YSYEKL. The CDR3 runs 14 residues. Trimming left V 0 bases short and J 10 bases short, with 13 bases between. CDR3 loop: CASSQDVPPRPQHF. The CDR3 DNA reads TGCGCCAGCAGCCAAGATGTGCCTCCCCGCCCCCAGCATTTT.

This clonotype appeared many times. CDR3 DNA sequence: TGTGCCAGCAGGCCCTCTAACTATGGCTACACCTTC. Protein sequence: CASRPSNYGYTF. The chain uses TRBV6-2 or TRBV6-3 and TRBJ1-2; no clear D gene. This CDR3 has 12 residues. V dropped 6 bases and J dropped 0 bases, with 5 bases sitting between them. CDR1 MNHEY and CDR2 SVGEGT come from the germline V gene.

The chain couples TRBV5-1 to TRBJ2-7; 10 bases are a match to TRBD1. Trimming cost V 4 bases and J 3 bases; bases outside gene matches: 7. There are 15 residues in the CDR3. Germline CDR1 is SGHRS and CDR2 is YFSETQ. The CDR3 loop reads CASSGWRTGGYEQYF. In DNA, the CDR3 is TGCGCCAGCAGCGGATGGAGGACAGGGGGCTACGAGCAGTACTTC.

This clonotype was picked up one time. This chain uses TRBV3-1 with TRBJ2-1, with a possible D match to TRBD1 (5 bases). CDR1 is LGHDT, CDR2 YNNKEL, per germline (reference sequence). Trimming removed 1 base at V and 6 bases at J, with 16 bases between. This CDR3 region has 16 residues. Written as DNA, the CDR3 is TGTGCCAGCAGCCAAGCCGCCCAGTCAGGGTCCAATGAGCAGTTCTTC. This sequence encodes CASSQAAQSGSNEQFF.

This clonotype was observed a few times. V gene TRBV12-3 or TRBV12-4 combines with J gene TRBJ2-5, with TRBD1 identical over 7 bases. Germline trimming cut 6 bases from V and 4 bases from J; bases unmatched to any gene: 8. This CDR3 has 14 residues. Here the CDR3 reads CASSPDRVGETQYF. In nucleotides, the CDR3 is TGTGCCAGCAGCCCCGACAGGGTGGGAGAGACCCAGTACTTC.

The chain has TRBV9 and TRBJ1-6; 7 nucleotides align to TRBD1. J was trimmed by 11 bases and V by 0 bases; bases with no gene match: 5. CDR3 length: 14 amino acids. Germline V lookup: CDR1 SGDLS, CDR2 YYNGEE. The CDR3 region is CASSVGGGLTPLHF. The CDR3 nucleotides are TGTGCCAGCAGCGTAGGAGGGGGCCTGACACCCCTCCACTTT.

This clonotype has just a few counts. V gene TRBV6-2 or TRBV6-3 combines with J gene TRBJ1-5; 8 nucleotides align to TRBD1. Germline V gene data show CDR1 as MNHEY and CDR2 as SVGEGT. J lost 5 bases, V lost 4 bases, and 4 bases had no gene match. The CDR3 length is 14 residues. In nucleotides, the CDR3 is TGTGCCAGCAGTTCAGGGGGCAGTTATCAGCCCCAGCATTTT. This translates into CASSSGGSYQPQHF.

The gene calls are TRBV10-3 and TRBJ2-2, with a weak D call TRBD2 (5 bases). The germline gives CDR1 ENHRY, CDR2 SYGVKD. Trimming cost V 5 bases and J 4 bases, with 14 bases left between them. The CDR3 is made up of 15 amino acids. The CDR3 DNA reads TGTGCCATCAGTCTAGCTCAGCCGAGCACCGGGGAGCTGTTTTTT. Translation: CAISLAQPSTGELFF.

This clonotype was seen a few times. V gene TRBV20-1 combines with J gene TRBJ1-2; tentatively, D is TRBD1 (5 bases). The CDR3 spans 14 residues. Germline CDR1 reads DFQATT; CDR2 reads SNEGSKA (reference sequence). Trimming left V 0 bases short and J 8 bases short, with 16 bases between. The CDR3 DNA is TGCAGTGCTAGAGATCGGGGGAGGGATGGCGGCTACACCTTC. It specifies CSARDRGRDGGYTF.

A few counts support this clonotype. The chain recombines TRBV10-3 with TRBJ1-2; 7 bases map to TRBD1. Germline CDR1 and CDR2: ENHRY and SYGVKD. V trimming: 6 bases; J trimming: 6 bases; junction bases outside the gene matches: 1. CDR3 size: 11 residues. This CDR3 is CAIRGTDGYTF. Written as DNA, the CDR3 is TGTGCCATCAGGGGGACAGATGGCTACACCTTC.